This entry lists 30 T cell receptor beta chains sequenced from one sample in a study of T-cell reconstitution after alpha-beta-depleted transplantation in children. Researchers prepared the TCRbeta library using unique molecular identifiers, the study reports. TCRdb called the PCR reads again in MiXCR, with one record for every CDR3 protein. The sample lists about 1,000,000 distinct CDR3 sequences, under 30% seen once, with about 28% in the top ten. Material: PBMCs, mostly from graft donor cells, obtained 360 days after TCRalphabeta/CD19-depleted stem cell transplant. These TCRs come from a boy in the first two years of life who had a stem cell transplant for SCID, so the T cells may come from the graft donor.

This sequence joins TRBV6-5 and TRBJ1-3, with D unclear. The germline V and J ends were trimmed by 0 bases and 0 bases, with 9 bases remaining between them. Germline CDR1 is MNHEY and CDR2 is SVGAGI. The CDR3 consists of 16 residues. The CDR3 loop reads CASSYSRPSSGNTIYF. The CDR3 DNA follows: TGTGCCAGCAGTTACTCCCGCCCTAGCTCTGGAAACACCATATATTTT.

This clonotype was seen a handful of times. The rearrangement uses TRBV5-1 and TRBJ2-1; D is undetermined. V gave up 4 bases and J gave up 6 bases, with 14 bases separating them. Per germline, CDR1 SGHRS and CDR2 YFSETQ. The CDR3 spans 14 residues. CDR3 sequence (DNA): TGCGCCAGCAGCCTTGACCACGGTCGCAATGAGCAGTTCTTC. This encodes CASSLDHGRNEQFF.

This clonotype turned up a few times. The rearrangement joins TRBV30 to TRBJ1-4; D unclear. Germline CDR1 reads GTSNPN; CDR2 reads SVGIG (reference sequence). The CDR3 loop spans 15 amino acids. The V end was cut by 3 bases, the J end by 4 bases, with 15 bases between. This CDR3 reads CAWRKDLLVNEKLFF. The CDR3 DNA sequence: TGTGCCTGGAGGAAGGATCTTCTTGTTAATGAAAAACTGTTTTTT.

V gene TRBV7-8 combines with J gene TRBJ2-3; D is perhaps TRBD1 or TRBD2 (5 bases each). Germline lookup yields CDR1 SGHVS and CDR2 FQNEAQ. There are 14 residues in the CDR3. Trimming pared 3 bases from V and 6 bases from J, leaving 13 bases between. The CDR3 DNA reads as TGTGCCAGCAGCTTGGGGACGCGATTGGATACGCAGTATTTT. Protein product: CASSLGTRLDTQYF.

This clonotype has more than one count but fewer than ten. The chain employs TRBV9 and TRBJ1-2; 9 nucleotides agree with TRBD1. The CDR3 consists of 15 residues. After removal of 4 bases from V and 3 bases from J, the junction contained 7 bases not matched to a gene. The germline V gene encodes CDR1 SGDLS and CDR2 YYNGEE. The CDR3 coding sequence is TGTGCCAGCAGCCCCGACCGGACAGGGGACTATGGCTACACCTTC. This translates into CASSPDRTGDYGYTF.

The V gene is TRBV20-1, the J gene TRBJ2-2, with 9 positions matching TRBD2. The length of the CDR3 is 12 residues. Germline V lookup: CDR1 DFQATT, CDR2 SNEGSKA (reference sequence). V gave up 6 bases and J gave up 7 bases; unmatched junction bases: 3. This CDR3 is CSAFSGGGELFF. The CDR3 nucleotides are TGCAGTGCCTTTAGCGGGGGCGGGGAGCTGTTTTTT.

The gene calls are TRBV12-3 or TRBV12-4 and TRBJ2-7; 8 nucleotides match TRBD2. The CDR3 extends over 15 amino acids. Trimming took 5 bases from V and 2 from J; bases not matched to a gene: 8. The CDR3, as DNA: TGTGCCAGCAGTCCCACTCTAGCGGGCCCCTACGAGCAGTACTTC. It translates to CASSPTLAGPYEQYF.

Only one count was recorded for this clonotype. The gene calls are TRBV12-3 or TRBV12-4 and TRBJ2-2, with a weak D call TRBD1 (6 bases). The CDR3 loop spans 16 amino acids. The ends were cut back, 8 bases at V and 6 bases at J, with 22 bases in the middle. CDR3 in DNA: TGTGCCAGCTGCCCTAAAGACAGGTCTAAACCCGGGGAGCTGTTTTTT. Translating gives CASCPKDRSKPGELFF.

The chain combines TRBV5-6 with TRBJ1-1; 10 nucleotides agree with TRBD1. CDR3 length: 16 amino acids. Germline assignment: CDR1 SGHDT and CDR2 YYEEEE. Trimming took 1 base from V and 0 from J; bases not matched to a gene: 3. DNA for the CDR3: TGTGCCAGCAGCTTGCCCGGACAGGGGGTGAACACTGAAGCTTTCTTT. This sequence encodes CASSLPGQGVNTEAFF.

This clonotype was recorded a few times. The chain couples TRBV5-6 to TRBJ1-6; 8 bases fit TRBD1. This CDR3 contains 14 residues. V was pared by 4 bases and J by 10 bases, with 7 bases of the junction left unmatched. Germline-derived CDR1 and CDR2 are SGHDT and YYEEEE. The CDR3 sequence: CASSRDRRGSPLHF. In DNA, the CDR3 is TGTGCCAGCAGCCGGGACAGGCGAGGATCACCCCTCCACTTT.

In its sample, this clonotype was seen a few times. The V gene is TRBV12-3 or TRBV12-4, the J gene TRBJ2-1, with 11 bases fitting TRBD1. This CDR3 has 16 residues. The V gene end was trimmed by 6 bases and the J gene end by 4 bases; junction bases not matched to a gene: 8. Here the CDR3 DNA reads TGTGCCAGCAGCCCTTTAGGGACAGGGGGTTACAATGAGCAGTTCTTC. Translation gives CASSPLGTGGYNEQFF.

The chain is built from TRBV7-9 and TRBJ2-5, with D perhaps matching TRBD1 (5 bases). Trimming took 2 bases from V and 5 from J, leaving 12 bases between them. The CDR3 contains 14 residues. Germline lookup yields CDR1 SEHNR and CDR2 FQNEAQ (reference sequence). As DNA, the CDR3 is TGTGCCAGCAGCTTATGGCAGGGTCCCGAGACCCAGTACTTC. It specifies CASSLWQGPETQYF.

A few counts support this clonotype. The chain links TRBV9 to TRBJ2-7; TRBD1 matches at 7 bases. This CDR3 spans 16 amino acids. Germline values: CDR1 SGDLS, CDR2 YYNGEE. The V segment lost 4 bases and the J segment 3 bases; nucleotides outside the gene matches: 13. DNA of the CDR3: TGTGCCAGCAGCCCCCACCGGGACAGAATCCACTACGAGCAGTACTTC. It encodes CASSPHRDRIHYEQYF.

The rearrangement joins TRBV9 to TRBJ2-5; 9 nucleotides match TRBD2. CDR3 size: 14 residues. J was trimmed by 5 bases and V by 0 bases; bases with no gene match: 2. In germline, CDR1 is SGDLS, CDR2 YYNGEE. The CDR3 DNA reads TGTGCCAGCAGCGTAGACCTAGCGGGGGAGACCCAGTACTTC. Translation: CASSVDLAGETQYF.

J is TRBJ1-5 and V is TRBV7-3, with no clear D. Trimming left V 5 bases short and J 5 bases short, with 10 bases between. Germline lookup yields CDR1 SGHTA and CDR2 FQGTGA. This CDR3 has 13 amino acids. The CDR3, as DNA: TGTGCCAGCAGCCAGAATTGGGATCAGCCCCAGCATTTT. Amino acid sequence: CASSQNWDQPQHF.

The chain employs TRBV20-1 and TRBJ2-3; D possibly corresponds to TRBD2 (6 bases). The V and J ends lost 4 bases and 3 bases respectively, with 14 bases between them. There are 14 residues in the CDR3. The germline V gene has CDR1 DFQATT and CDR2 SNEGSKA (reference sequence). Here the CDR3 reads CSAMRGTRTDTQYF. The CDR3 coding sequence is TGCAGTGCTATGCGGGGTACGAGGACAGATACGCAGTATTTT.

There are a few counts of this clonotype. The rearrangement joins TRBV14 to TRBJ2-7; a weak D match, TRBD2 (6 bases). The V and J ends lost 0 bases and 7 bases respectively, with 19 bases between them. The germline gives CDR1 SGHDN, CDR2 FVKESK. This CDR3 has 16 amino acids. CDR3 coding DNA: TGTGCCAGCAGCCAAGATCTAACACCGATCGGAGGGGAGCAGTACTTC. Translated, it gives CASSQDLTPIGGEQYF.

This clonotype has just a few counts. The chain is built from TRBV5-1 and TRBJ2-5; possibly TRBD1 for D (6 bases). V was pared by 0 bases and J by 4 bases, with 22 bases between. The CDR3 is made up of 18 amino acids. Germline CDR1 is SGHRS and CDR2 is YFSETQ. DNA for the CDR3: TGCGCCAGCAGCTTGGGATTGAGGCAGGGGTTCCGAAGAGAGACCCAGTACTTC. Protein: CASSLGLRQGFRRETQYF.

The V call is TRBV20-1, the J call TRBJ2-1; D uncertain. CDR1 is DFQATT, CDR2 SNEGSKA, per germline (reference sequence). V lost 2 bases, J lost 4 bases, and 9 bases lay in between. The CDR3 consists of 13 residues. The CDR3 coding sequence is TGCAGTGCTAGATTCGGCAGGTACAATGAGCAGTTCTTC. It is translated as CSARFGRYNEQFF.

This clonotype was seen more than once but under ten times. The rearrangement uses TRBV6-2 or TRBV6-3 and TRBJ2-1; D ambiguous. V lost 0 bases and J lost 9, with 12 bases in between. Germline values: CDR1 MNHEY, CDR2 SVGEGT. The CDR3 is 14 residues long. The DNA for the CDR3 is TGTGCCAGCAGTTACTCTCAGCGCTCGGGTGAGCAGTTCTTC. It translates to CASSYSQRSGEQFF.

This clonotype showed up just a few times. This sequence joins TRBV12-5 and TRBJ2-7, with D perhaps matching TRBD1 (6 bases). Germline CDR1 and CDR2: LGHNT and FRNRAP. V lost 5 bases, J lost 3 bases, and 8 bases lay in between. This CDR3 region has 12 residues. CDR3 nucleotides: TGTGCTAGTGGTCCACAGGGCTACGAGCAGTACTTC. The encoded protein is CASGPQGYEQYF.

CDR3 DNA: TGCAGTGCTCTCCGACAGGAGAACACCGGGGAGCTGTTTTTT. It specifies CSALRQENTGELFF. The chain joins TRBV20-1 to TRBJ2-2; D possibly corresponds to TRBD1 (6 bases). V was shortened by 5 bases and J by 1 base, with 11 bases between the two germline ends. Germline CDR1 DFQATT, CDR2 SNEGSKA (reference sequence). This CDR3 region has 14 residues.

A few counts support this clonotype. The V and J genes are TRBV20-1 and TRBJ1-5, with D possibly matching TRBD1 (5 bases). The CDR3 is made up of 15 amino acids. Germline lookup yields CDR1 DFQATT and CDR2 SNEGSKA (reference sequence). V lost 3 bases and J lost 0, with 12 bases in between. The CDR3 region has the DNA TGCAGTGCTAGGGGGCAGTTTCCTAGCAATCAGCCCCAGCATTTT. Encoded protein: CSARGQFPSNQPQHF.

This sequence joins TRBV19 and TRBJ2-3; no clear D gene. The V end was cut by 3 bases, the J end by 0 bases, with 13 bases between. The CDR3 is made up of 16 amino acids. The germline CDR1 and CDR2 sequences are LNHDA and SQIVND (reference sequence). CDR3 nucleotides: TGTGCCAGTAGTATGGGTTCAGCTGCTAGCACAGATACGCAGTATTTT. This gives the protein CASSMGSAASTDTQYF.

This clonotype was counted a few times. The V and J genes are TRBV25-1 and TRBJ1-1; D is perhaps TRBD1 (6 bases). The germline CDR1 and CDR2 sequences are MGHDK and SYGVNS. The length of the CDR3 is 17 residues. V lost 0 bases, J lost 4 bases, and 18 bases lay in between. The CDR3 DNA reads as TGTGCCAGCAGTGAATACTTAGTGAGGGGAGGGGGCACTGAAGCTTTCTTT. This codes for CASSEYLVRGGGTEAFF.

The CDR3 DNA reads TGTGCCAGCAGGGAGAACAGGGGGCATGTGGATACGCAGTATTTT. It translates to CASRENRGHVDTQYF. The V gene is TRBV2, the J gene TRBJ2-3, with TRBD1 matching 9 bases. V was pared by 6 bases and J by 6 bases, with 10 bases of the junction left unmatched. The CDR3 consists of 15 residues. Germline lookup yields CDR1 SNHLY and CDR2 FYNNEI.

The chain couples TRBV20-1 to TRBJ2-3; 10 bases line up with TRBD1. The CDR3 sequence is 15 residues long. Germline CDR1 reads DFQATT; CDR2 reads SNEGSKA (reference sequence). V dropped 6 bases and J dropped 2; count of bases not matched to a gene: 8. This CDR3 is CSAPTGGSLTDTQYF. The CDR3 nucleotides read TGCAGTGCACCGACAGGGGGCTCTCTCACAGATACGCAGTATTTT.

This rearrangement joins TRBV6-2 or TRBV6-3 to TRBJ2-5; maybe TRBD1 (5 bases). Trimming removed 6 bases from V and 1 base from J, with 15 bases in between. CDR1 is MNHEY, CDR2 SVGEGT, per germline. The CDR3 has 15 amino acids. The CDR3 bases are TGTGCCAGCAGGAAAGACAGCGATACCCAAGAGACCCAGTACTTC. As protein: CASRKDSDTQETQYF.

The chain carries TRBV20-1 and TRBJ1-1; D is uncertain. Germline assignment: CDR1 DFQATT and CDR2 SNEGSKA (reference sequence). The CDR3 consists of 14 residues. Trimming removed 2 bases at V and 7 bases at J, with 17 bases between. CDR3 sequence reads: CSARRRLKGGEAFF. As DNA, the CDR3 is TGCAGTGCTAGACGACGGCTGAAGGGTGGTGAAGCTTTCTTT.

This clonotype showed up many times. J is TRBJ2-2 and V is TRBV20-1, with D perhaps TRBD1 (6 bases). V lost 4 bases and J 8 bases, leaving 14 bases between the germline ends. CDR3 size: 13 residues. Germline assignment: CDR1 DFQATT and CDR2 SNEGSKA (reference sequence). CDR3 coding DNA: TGCAGTGCTACCGAAAAACAGGGTGGGGAGCTGTTTTTT. Translating it yields CSATEKQGGELFF.